Listed below are T cell receptor beta chains from one sample, sequenced in a study of blood T cell repertoires in COVID-19. Profiled with immunoSEQ multiplex PCR; TCRdb holds only in-frame clones, not every one. The sample yields over 130,000 clones, more than 70% seen once. Specimen: peripheral blood. These receptors all stem from a human donor in a cohort sampled during active COVID-19. Both conserved end residues are trimmed from each CDR3. Fields, in order: D gene, V gene, CDR3 protein. A D gene is named only where the DNA matches it firmly.

D gene: TRBD2
V gene: TRBV5-6
CDR3 protein: ASSSSGGYDEQY

D gene: .
V gene: TRBV9
CDR3 protein: ASSVPGTGNTIY

D gene: TRBD1
V gene: TRBV5-4
CDR3 protein: ASSLTGENYGYT

D gene: .
V gene: TRBV4-2
CDR3 protein: ASSQQQGSGANVLT

D gene: .
V gene: TRBV25-1
CDR3 protein: ASGVRGGHTEAF

D gene: .
V gene: TRBV7-8
CDR3 protein: ASSFNTGEWYEQY

D gene: TRBD2
V gene: TRBV4-1
CDR3 protein: ATQRGMNTGELF

D gene: .
V gene: TRBV10-3
CDR3 protein: AISSGVTQY

D gene: .
V gene: TRBV7-9
CDR3 protein: ASSPQSETQY

D gene: .
V gene: TRBV19
CDR3 protein: ASRTPNFNYGYT

D gene: .
V gene: TRBV4-2
CDR3 protein: ASSQEWGQNNEQF

D gene: TRBD1
V gene: TRBV29-1
CDR3 protein: SVVTGRGYGYT

D gene: TRBD1
V gene: TRBV11-1
CDR3 protein: ASSPAGTGEETQY

D gene: .
V gene: TRBV5-4
CDR3 protein: ASSLVGVGTDTQY

D gene: .
V gene: TRBV11-2
CDR3 protein: ASSFHLGAEGYT

D gene: TRBD2
V gene: TRBV4-2
CDR3 protein: ASSQEEAGGLPQF

D gene: TRBD2
V gene: TRBV3-1/TRBV3-2
CDR3 protein: ASSSPTSGVVSYEQY

D gene: .
V gene: TRBV12-3/TRBV12-4
CDR3 protein: ASSLTRGYGYT

D gene: TRBD2
V gene: TRBV5-1
CDR3 protein: ASSLEASGVTDTQY

D gene: .
V gene: TRBV12-3/TRBV12-4
CDR3 protein: ASSLSGNTEAF

D gene: .
V gene: TRBV5-3
CDR3 protein: ARSLVQLYGYT

D gene: .
V gene: TRBV14
CDR3 protein: ASSQGRGTSYEQY

D gene: TRBD1
V gene: TRBV3-1/TRBV3-2
CDR3 protein: ASSQTGVNSPLH

D gene: TRBD1
V gene: TRBV11-3
CDR3 protein: ASSLGQGPTCSGYT

D gene: TRBD1
V gene: TRBV6-5
CDR3 protein: ASRSQGYGGETQY

D gene: .
V gene: TRBV6-2/TRBV6-3
CDR3 protein: ASSYLRSNQPQH

D gene: .
V gene: TRBV10-1
CDR3 protein: AGPGYPRETQY

D gene: TRBD1
V gene: TRBV27
CDR3 protein: ASSSGTGRTEAF

D gene: TRBD1
V gene: TRBV6-5
CDR3 protein: ASSRGQAVGNTIY

D gene: .
V gene: TRBV6-5
CDR3 protein: ASSSGSLAGNTIY

D gene: .
V gene: TRBV4-2
CDR3 protein: ASSQDPGRSRVSEAF

D gene: .
V gene: TRBV9
CDR3 protein: ASSLNWAAGELF